The clone carrying this T cell receptor beta chain showed up just a few times. What it binds is unknown. The sample contains more than one DNA sequence encoding this CDR3. This entry is derived from a study of shared clonotypes between healthy human individuals. At the level of the study: Each donor's CD8 memory used one plate, CD8 naive two, each CD4 subset three. Whole-study findings and limits: In general, naive subsets displayed greater estimated richness than memory subsets did. Sequencing depth was predicted to influence how clonotypes are shared among donors.

The run depth of the assay was deep. The table came from immunoSEQ multiplex PCR; TCRdb's copy has only in-frame clones and leaves some out. The sample yields some 980,000 clones, 60% to 85% seen once. There are 15 residues in the CDR3. Germline V CDR1 and CDR2: SGHRS, YFSETQ. Deletions cut 0 bases from V and 4 bases from J, with 11 bases between. The source of this sequence is a man aged 18 to 29 in good health. The sequenced sample consisted of memory CD4+ T cells sorted from blood. Documented subset: CD45RA-negative fraction. The gene calls are TRBV5-1 and TRBJ2-1; D might be TRBD2 (6 bases). The CDR3 loop is CASSLVAGPYNEQFF. The CDR3 region has the DNA TGCGCCAGCAGCTTGGTTGCGGGGCCGTACAATGAGCAGTTCTTC.